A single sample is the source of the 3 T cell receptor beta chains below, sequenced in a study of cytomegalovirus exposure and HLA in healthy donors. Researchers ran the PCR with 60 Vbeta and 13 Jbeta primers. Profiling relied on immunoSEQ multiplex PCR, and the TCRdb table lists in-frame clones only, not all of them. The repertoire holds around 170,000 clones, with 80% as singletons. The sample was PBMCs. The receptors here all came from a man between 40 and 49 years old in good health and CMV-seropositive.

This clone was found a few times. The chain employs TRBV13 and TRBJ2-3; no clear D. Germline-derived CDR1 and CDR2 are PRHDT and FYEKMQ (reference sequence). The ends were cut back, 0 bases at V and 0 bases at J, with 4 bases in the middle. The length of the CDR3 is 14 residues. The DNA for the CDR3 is TGTGCCAGCAGCTTAGGCCTTAGCACAGATACGCAGTATTTT. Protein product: CASSLGLSTDTQYF. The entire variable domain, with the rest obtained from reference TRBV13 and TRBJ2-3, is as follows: AAGVIQSPRHLIKEKRETATLKCYPIPRHDTVYWYQQGPGQDPQFLISFYEKMQSDKGSIPDRFSAQQFSDYHSELNMSSLELGDSALYFCASSLGLSTDTQYFGPGTRLTVL.

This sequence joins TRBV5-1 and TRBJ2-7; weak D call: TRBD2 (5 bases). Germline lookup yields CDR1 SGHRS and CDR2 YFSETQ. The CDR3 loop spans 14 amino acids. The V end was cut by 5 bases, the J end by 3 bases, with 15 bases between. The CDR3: CASSSGSGIYEQYF. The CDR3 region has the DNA TGCGCCAGCAGTTCGGGGTCAGGTATCTACGAGCAGTACTTC.

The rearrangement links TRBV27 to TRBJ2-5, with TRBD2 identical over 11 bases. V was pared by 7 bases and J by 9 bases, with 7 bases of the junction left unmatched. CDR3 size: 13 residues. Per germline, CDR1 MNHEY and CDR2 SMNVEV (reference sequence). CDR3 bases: TGTGCCAGCACTCTATTAGCGGGGGGGGCCCAGTACTTC. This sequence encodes CASTLLAGGAQYF.